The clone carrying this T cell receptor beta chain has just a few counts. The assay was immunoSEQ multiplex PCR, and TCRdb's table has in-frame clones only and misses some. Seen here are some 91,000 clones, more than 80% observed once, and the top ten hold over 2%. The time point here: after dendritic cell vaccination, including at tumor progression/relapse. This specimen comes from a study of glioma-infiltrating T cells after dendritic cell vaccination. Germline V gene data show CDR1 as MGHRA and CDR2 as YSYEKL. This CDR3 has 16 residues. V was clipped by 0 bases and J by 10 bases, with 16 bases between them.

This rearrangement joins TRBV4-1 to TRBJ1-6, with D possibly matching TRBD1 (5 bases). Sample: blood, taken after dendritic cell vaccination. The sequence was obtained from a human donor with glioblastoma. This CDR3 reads CASSQDPRGSGSPLHF. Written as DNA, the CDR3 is TGCGCCAGCAGCCAAGATCCTCGGGGGTCGGGATCACCCCTCCACTTT.